The clone carrying this TCR beta chain was seen just once. The data were taken from a study of blood T cell repertoires in COVID-19. Study summary: PBMCs, B-cell-depleted T cells, or T cells provided the cDNA or gDNA that made up the material.

Authors' methods: Estimated nucleated cell counts came from reference gene primer amplification. Repertoires were generated with immunoSEQ multiplex PCR, while TCRdb's copy carries only in-frame clones and drops some. V and J calls plus clone size are reproduced from that table; the DNA served to infer D and trimming. Seen here are around 360,000 clones, approximately 89% observed once, and the top ten hold over 9.5%. Germline lookup yields CDR1 LGHDT and CDR2 YNNKEL (reference sequence). This CDR3 region has 17 residues. V gave up 3 bases and J gave up 4 bases; unmatched junction bases: 9. Seattle enrolled patients during active infection and tracked them longitudinally.

The rearrangement uses TRBV3-1 (or the pseudogene TRBV3-2) and TRBJ2-5; TRBD2 aligns across 12 bases. The sequencing input was peripheral blood. This TCR was recovered from a woman in her 30s with COVID-19, enrolled during active disease. The CDR3 here is CASSHETSGRGRETQYF. CDR3 coding DNA: TGTGCCAGCAGCCACGAGACTAGCGGGAGAGGTCGAGAGACCCAGTACTTC.